What follows is one T cell receptor beta chain and its context. The data were obtained in a study of blood T cell repertoires in COVID-19. From germline, CDR1 is DFQATT and CDR2 SNEGSKA (reference sequence). The CDR3 runs 12 residues. Trimming pared 3 bases from V and 5 bases from J, leaving 7 bases between. Profiled with immunoSEQ multiplex PCR; TCRdb holds only in-frame clones, not every one. Seen here are roughly 260,000 clones, about nine tenths observed once, and the top ten hold approximately 2.5%. Sequencing input: PBMCs or T cells enriched from blood (not recorded which). The chain links TRBV20-1 to TRBJ1-4, with D unresolved. This sequence originates from a woman between 18 and 29 years old who had recovered from COVID-19. The CDR3 sequence: CSASRLNEKLFF. In DNA form, the CDR3 reads TGCAGTGCTAGTAGACTGAATGAAAAACTGTTTTTT.